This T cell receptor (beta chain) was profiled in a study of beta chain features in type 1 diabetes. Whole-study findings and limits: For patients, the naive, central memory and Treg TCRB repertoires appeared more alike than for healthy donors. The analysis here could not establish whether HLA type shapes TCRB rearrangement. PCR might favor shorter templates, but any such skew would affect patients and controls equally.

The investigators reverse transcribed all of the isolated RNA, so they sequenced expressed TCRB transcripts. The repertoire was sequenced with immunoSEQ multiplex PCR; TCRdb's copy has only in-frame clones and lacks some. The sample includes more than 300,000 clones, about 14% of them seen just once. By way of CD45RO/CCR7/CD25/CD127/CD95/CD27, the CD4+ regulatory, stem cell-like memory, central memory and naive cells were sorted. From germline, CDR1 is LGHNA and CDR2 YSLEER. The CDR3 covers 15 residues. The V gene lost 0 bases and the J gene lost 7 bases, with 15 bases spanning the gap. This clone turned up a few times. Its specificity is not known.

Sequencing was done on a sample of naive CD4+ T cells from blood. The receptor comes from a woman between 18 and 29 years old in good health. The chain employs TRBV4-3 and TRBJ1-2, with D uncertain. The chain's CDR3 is CASSQERSTLGGYTF. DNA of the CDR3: TGCGCCAGCAGCCAAGAAAGGAGCACCCTTGGTGGCTACACCTTC.